This T cell receptor beta chain came from a study of T cell repertoires in cytomegalovirus infection. Study overall: Both CMV infection and a matching HLA type were indicated by public TCR beta signatures.

TCRdb analysed the reads with MiXCR anew, one entry per CDR3 protein. The table records 300,000 or so distinct CDR3 sequences, roughly 25% of them present only once. The CDR3 contains 13 residues. Trimming took 6 bases from V and 6 from J, leaving 13 bases between them. In germline, CDR1 is MNHEY, CDR2 SVGEGT. For this clonotype: Its antigen is not known.

General study points: Cumulated frequencies of public TCR beta families served to identify carriers of CMV plus the relevant HLA. The study found HLA-C-restricted CMV-specific TCR beta clonotypes dominating the ex vivo response.

The sample taken for sequencing was PBMCs. The chain combines TRBV6-2 or TRBV6-3 with TRBJ2-3; maybe TRBD1 (6 bases). The receptor comes from a human donor in good health (CMV status not recorded). Some clones in this sample may be carry-over from other donors' samples. The DNA for the CDR3 is TGTGCCAGCAGCCGCGCAGGGGCCGATACGCAGTATTTT. Translation gives CASSRAGADTQYF.